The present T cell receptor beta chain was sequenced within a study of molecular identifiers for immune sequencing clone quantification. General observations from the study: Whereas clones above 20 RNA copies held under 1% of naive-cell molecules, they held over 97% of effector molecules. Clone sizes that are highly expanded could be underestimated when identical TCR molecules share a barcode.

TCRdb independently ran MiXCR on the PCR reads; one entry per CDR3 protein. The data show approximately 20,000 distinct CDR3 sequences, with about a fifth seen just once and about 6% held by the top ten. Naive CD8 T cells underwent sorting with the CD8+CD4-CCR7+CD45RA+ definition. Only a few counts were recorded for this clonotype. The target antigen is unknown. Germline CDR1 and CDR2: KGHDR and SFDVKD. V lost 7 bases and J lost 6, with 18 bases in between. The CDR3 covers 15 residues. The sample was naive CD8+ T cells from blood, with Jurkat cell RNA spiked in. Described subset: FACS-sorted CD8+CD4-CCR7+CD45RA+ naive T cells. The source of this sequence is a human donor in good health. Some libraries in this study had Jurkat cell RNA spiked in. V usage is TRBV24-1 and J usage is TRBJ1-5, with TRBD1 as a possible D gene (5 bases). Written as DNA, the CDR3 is TGTGCCACCAGCTCGGGACCGACCTCGAGTCAGCCCCAGCATTTT. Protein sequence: CATSSGPTSSQPQHF.